A single sample is the source of the 10 T cell receptor beta chains below, sequenced in a study of cytomegalovirus exposure and HLA in healthy donors. The PCR had 60 Vbeta and 13 Jbeta primers. Method: immunoSEQ multiplex PCR; TCRdb's copy keeps in-frame clones and lacks some. The table includes about 120,000 clones, about 75% detected once. Material: PBMCs. The receptors originated from a woman between 35 and 50 years old in good health and CMV-seropositive.

The chain has TRBV6-5 and TRBJ2-5; TRBD1 is a possible D gene (5 bases). The CDR3 is 15 amino acids. V lost 0 bases and J 5 bases, leaving 13 bases between the germline ends. Germline CDR1 MNHEY, CDR2 SVGAGI. DNA for the CDR3: TGTGCCAGCAGTTACTCGATTGACAGTCCGGAGACCCAGTACTTC. It translates to CASSYSIDSPETQYF.

This clone was seen a single time. The V gene is TRBV19, the J gene TRBJ2-3, with 7 bases fitting TRBD2. The CDR3 spans 16 residues. Germline values: CDR1 LNHDA, CDR2 SQIVND (reference sequence). Trimming took 5 bases from V and 2 from J; bases not matched to a gene: 10. DNA for the CDR3: TGTGCCAGTAGTCCCCGCGGGGGAGGGTCCACAGATACGCAGTATTTT. Protein product: CASSPRGGGSTDTQYF. Using reference TRBV19 and TRBJ2-3 for the parts outside the CDR3, the full variable domain is DGGITQSPKYLFRKEGQNVTLSCEQNLNHDAMYWYRQDPGQGLRLIYYSQIVNDFQKGDIAEGYSVSREKKESFPLTVTSAQKNPTAFYLCASSPRGGGSTDTQYFGPGTRLTVL.

This clone came up a few times. The chain has TRBV27 and TRBJ1-2; D is unclear. From germline, CDR1 is MNHEY and CDR2 SMNVEV (reference sequence). Trimming took off 3 bases at V and 0 bases at J, with 14 bases between the two ends. The CDR3 has 16 amino acids. The CDR3 loop is CASSFTAGLANYGYTF. The CDR3, as DNA: TGTGCCAGCAGTTTTACGGCAGGACTAGCTAACTATGGCTACACCTTC.

The rearrangement uses TRBV6-5 and TRBJ2-7; 9 bases are shared with TRBD1. Germline CDR1 is MNHEY and CDR2 is SVGAGI. V gave up 2 bases and J gave up 5 bases; unmatched junction bases: 4. This CDR3 comprises 14 residues. The CDR3 here is CASSYKQGANEQYF. Written as DNA, the CDR3 is TGTGCCAGCAGTTACAAACAGGGGGCCAACGAGCAGTACTTC.

The chain joins TRBV30 to TRBJ2-5; tentative D call: TRBD2 (7 bases). V was cut by 2 bases and J by 1 base, with 11 bases left in between. This CDR3 comprises 14 residues. Looked up from germline, CDR1 is GTSNPN and CDR2 is SVGIG (reference sequence). The CDR3: CAWSRGGPQETQYF. CDR3 DNA: TGTGCCTGGAGTAGGGGGGGCCCCCAAGAGACCCAGTACTTC. The full variable domain, with the rest looked up from reference TRBV30 and TRBJ2-5, is SQTIHQWPATLVQPVGSPLSLECTVEGTSNPNLYWYRQAAGRGLQLLFYSVGIGQISSEVPQNLSASRPQDRQFILSSKKLLLSDSGFYLCAWSRGGPQETQYFGPGTRLLVL.

The chain combines TRBV28 with TRBJ1-1; D perhaps matches TRBD1 (6 bases). The CDR3 is 16 residues long. Looked up from germline, CDR1 is MDHEN and CDR2 is SYDVKM. Trimming took 4 bases from V and 0 from J, leaving 15 bases between them. The CDR3 bases are TGTGCCAGCAGTTCACCCCCGGGACAAATGAACACTGAAGCTTTCTTT. Translation gives CASSSPPGQMNTEAFF.

V gene TRBV5-1 combines with J gene TRBJ2-7; 12 bases align to TRBD2. The CDR3 runs to 14 residues. The germline V gene encodes CDR1 SGHRS and CDR2 YFSETQ. V trimming: 4 bases; J trimming: 6 bases; junction bases outside the gene matches: 5. The CDR3 DNA sequence: TGCGCCAGCAGCAGGACTAGCGGGACGGGCGAGCAGTACTTC. Protein sequence: CASSRTSGTGEQYF.

This chain links TRBV2 with TRBJ2-1; 8 positions agree with TRBD2. Germline V gene data show CDR1 as SNHLY and CDR2 as FYNNEI. This CDR3 is built from 13 residues. V trimming: 4 bases; J trimming: 12 bases; junction bases outside the gene matches: 8. The CDR3 loop reads CASSVFELAVQFF. The CDR3 DNA reads TGTGCCAGCAGTGTTTTTGAACTAGCGGTGCAGTTCTTC. Drawing the rest from reference TRBV2 and TRBJ2-1, the complete variable domain is EPEVTQTPSHQVTQMGQEVILRCVPISNHLYFYWYRQILGQKVEFLVSFYNNEISEKSEIFDDQFSVERPDGSNFTLKIRSTKLEDSAMYFCASSVFELAVQFFGPGTRLTVL.

This chain uses TRBV4-2 with TRBJ2-1; 10 bases match TRBD2. CDR3 length: 15 residues. The V gene end was trimmed by 0 bases and the J gene end by 9 bases; junction bases not matched to a gene: 5. Germline V gene lookup returns CDR1 LGHNA and CDR2 YNFKEQ. As DNA, the CDR3 is TGTGCCAGCAGCCAAGATCGGAGCGGGGGGGGTGAGCAGTTCTTC. Its protein is CASSQDRSGGGEQFF.

The rearrangement joins TRBV6-1 to TRBJ1-2; D remains unclear. CDR3 length equals 14 residues. Trimming stripped 0 bases from V and 3 bases from J, with 8 bases between. The germline V gene has CDR1 MNHNS and CDR2 SASEGT. The CDR3 nucleotides are TGTGCCAGCAGTGAAGCATCCCATTACTATGGCTACACCTTC. Its translation: CASSEASHYYGYTF.